Listed below are T cell receptor beta chains from one sample, sequenced in a study of OX40 agonist ivuxolimab in advanced cancers. Measured with immunoSEQ multiplex PCR; TCRdb has only the in-frame clones, and not every one. The sample holds over 35,000 clones, roughly 90% seen once. Sequencing used CD4+ or CD8+ T cells sorted from blood, obtained in a trial of the OX40 agonist ivuxolimab. These receptors were taken from an adult with an advanced solid tumor such as melanoma, head and neck, liver or kidney cancer. Each CDR3 is given with its conserved first and last residue. Each record gives: CDR3 protein, CDR3 DNA, D gene, clone size, V gene, J gene. A D gene is named only where the DNA matches it firmly. Rows give clone size only sometimes, using once, few, many, or a class for an expanded clone.

cdr3_aa: CASSASPGALYGYTF
cdr3_nt: TGTGCCAGCAGCGCAAGCCCTGGGGCCTTATATGGCTACACCTTC
d_call: -
clone_size: -
v_call: TRBV9
j_call: TRBJ1-2

cdr3_aa: CASSQRQGGAEAFF
cdr3_nt: TGTGCCAGCAGCCAGCGACAGGGAGGAGCTGAAGCTTTCTTT
d_call: TRBD1
clone_size: few
v_call: TRBV5-4
j_call: TRBJ1-1

cdr3_aa: CASSFGTGNEQYF
cdr3_nt: TGTGCCAGCAGCTTTGGGACAGGGAACGAGCAGTACTTC
d_call: TRBD1
clone_size: -
v_call: TRBV2
j_call: TRBJ2-7

cdr3_aa: CASSSKDRAGTQYF
cdr3_nt: TGTGCCAGCAGCTCTAAAGACCGGGCTGGAACGCAGTATTTT
d_call: -
clone_size: -
v_call: TRBV5-4
j_call: TRBJ2-3

cdr3_aa: CASSGWGRVGYTF
cdr3_nt: TGTGCCAGCAGCGGTTGGGGGCGCGTAGGCTACACCTTC
d_call: -
clone_size: few
v_call: TRBV6-1
j_call: TRBJ1-2

cdr3_aa: CASSDTGAPDNEQFF
cdr3_nt: TGCGCCAGCAGCGACACTGGGGCGCCCGACAATGAGCAGTTCTTC
d_call: -
clone_size: once
v_call: TRBV5-1
j_call: TRBJ2-1

cdr3_aa: CASSLRHSNTEAFF
cdr3_nt: TGTGCCAGCAGCTTACGACACTCCAACACTGAAGCTTTCTTT
d_call: -
clone_size: -
v_call: TRBV7-3
j_call: TRBJ1-1

cdr3_aa: CASSYQTAPGGTEAFF
cdr3_nt: TGCGCCAGCAGCTACCAGACAGCACCCGGGGGTACTGAAGCTTTCTTT
d_call: -
clone_size: -
v_call: TRBV5-1
j_call: TRBJ1-1

cdr3_aa: CASSEVGMQETQYF
cdr3_nt: TGTGCCAGCAGTGAGGTGGGGATGCAAGAGACCCAGTACTTC
d_call: -
clone_size: once
v_call: TRBV2
j_call: TRBJ2-5

cdr3_aa: CASSQGQGNEAFF
cdr3_nt: TGCGCCAGCAGCCAAGGACAGGGGAATGAAGCTTTCTTT
d_call: TRBD1
clone_size: once
v_call: TRBV5-1
j_call: TRBJ1-1

cdr3_aa: CASSPPGPNEAFF
cdr3_nt: TGTGCCAGCTCACCACCGGGCCCTAATGAGGCTTTCTTT
d_call: -
clone_size: -
v_call: TRBV18
j_call: TRBJ1-1

cdr3_aa: CSVEYRLLNTEAFF
cdr3_nt: TGCAGCGTTGAATATCGTCTCTTGAACACTGAAGCTTTCTTT
d_call: -
clone_size: -
v_call: TRBV29-1
j_call: TRBJ1-1

cdr3_aa: CASSLDFGTPKLFF
cdr3_nt: TGTGCCAGCAGCTTAGATTTTGGGACGCCGAAACTGTTTTTT
d_call: -
clone_size: -
v_call: TRBV11-2
j_call: TRBJ1-4

cdr3_aa: CASSLDSFSGNTIYF
cdr3_nt: TGTGCCAGCAGCCTGGACAGTTTCTCTGGAAACACCATATATTTT
d_call: -
clone_size: -
v_call: TRBV5-4
j_call: TRBJ1-3

cdr3_aa: CASSKGQEETQYF
cdr3_nt: TGTGCCAGCTCGAAGGGGCAGGAAGAGACCCAGTACTTC
d_call: -
clone_size: -
v_call: TRBV7-2
j_call: TRBJ2-5

cdr3_aa: CASSPTSYYNEQFF
cdr3_nt: TGTGCCAGCAGCCCGACTAGTTATTACAATGAGCAGTTCTTC
d_call: -
clone_size: -
v_call: TRBV6-6
j_call: TRBJ2-1

cdr3_aa: CASGKTGDHSYGYTF
cdr3_nt: TGTGCCAGCGGAAAGACGGGCGACCACTCCTATGGCTACACCTTC
d_call: -
clone_size: -
v_call: TRBV27
j_call: TRBJ1-2

cdr3_aa: CASSEARAGAGVYGYTF
cdr3_nt: TGCGCCAGCAGTGAAGCGAGGGCAGGGGCAGGAGTGTATGGCTACACCTTC
d_call: -
clone_size: -
v_call: TRBV10-1
j_call: TRBJ1-2

cdr3_aa: CASSLGVGVPGETQYF
cdr3_nt: TGTGCCAGCAGCTTGGGAGTGGGGGTCCCCGGGGAGACCCAGTACTTC
d_call: -
clone_size: once
v_call: TRBV7-3
j_call: TRBJ2-5

cdr3_aa: CASSQAPPGVAKNIQYF
cdr3_nt: TGCGCCAGCAGCCAAGCCCCCCCGGGAGTAGCCAAAAACATTCAGTACTTC
d_call: -
clone_size: -
v_call: TRBV4-1
j_call: TRBJ2-4

cdr3_aa: CASSQVSVFYNEQFF
cdr3_nt: TGTGCCAGCAGCCAAGTTTCAGTCTTCTACAATGAGCAGTTCTTC
d_call: -
clone_size: -
v_call: TRBV14
j_call: TRBJ2-1

cdr3_aa: CTSSYSGSYNEQFF
cdr3_nt: TGTACCAGCAGTTACTCTGGCTCCTACAATGAGCAGTTCTTC
d_call: -
clone_size: -
v_call: TRBV6-5
j_call: TRBJ2-1

cdr3_aa: CASSPGDRRTEAFF
cdr3_nt: TGTGCCAGCAGCCCCGGGGACAGGCGCACTGAAGCTTTCTTT
d_call: TRBD1
clone_size: -
v_call: TRBV5-4
j_call: TRBJ1-1

cdr3_aa: CASSETGTGSATQYF
cdr3_nt: TGTGCCAGCAGCGAAACCGGGACAGGCTCTGCGACCCAGTACTTC
d_call: TRBD1
clone_size: -
v_call: TRBV9
j_call: TRBJ2-5

cdr3_aa: CASSPGGLGNTIYF
cdr3_nt: TGTGCCAGCTCACCGGGGGGGCTCGGAAACACCATATATTTT
d_call: -
clone_size: -
v_call: TRBV18
j_call: TRBJ1-3

cdr3_aa: CASQQGQETQYF
cdr3_nt: TGTGCCAGTCAACAGGGACAAGAGACCCAGTACTTC
d_call: -
clone_size: -
v_call: TRBV19
j_call: TRBJ2-5